The 5 T cell receptor beta chains in this list originate from one sample, sequenced in a study of CD8+ T cells in alopecia areata. Following extraction, RNA underwent reverse transcription to cDNA, which served as the sequencing template. Method: immunoSEQ multiplex PCR; TCRdb's copy keeps in-frame clones and lacks some. The data contain some 170,000 clones, about 54% of them singletons. Treatment given: oral pan-JAK inhibitor, 5-10 mg twice daily. Sample: CD4+ T cells sorted from blood, taken between weeks 55 and 65, from a patient treated with tofacitinib. The receptor set was obtained from a human donor with alopecia areata.

The chain has TRBV30 and TRBJ2-2; D remains unclear. The CDR3 has 14 residues. With 1 base removed from V and 1 base from J, the gap between germline ends came to 7 bases. CDR1 is GTSNPN, CDR2 SVGIG, per germline (reference sequence). The CDR3 loop is CAWSDRKNTGELFF. The DNA of the CDR3 is TGTGCCTGGAGTGATAGGAAGAACACCGGGGAGCTGTTTTTT. The full variable domain, in which reference TRBV30 and TRBJ2-2 provide the parts outside the CDR3, is SQTIHQWPATLVQPVGSPLSLECTVEGTSNPNLYWYRQAAGRGLQLLFYSVGIGQISSEVPQNLSASRPQDRQFILSSKKLLLSDSGFYLCAWSDRKNTGELFFGEGSRLTVL.

The chain uses TRBV7-2 and TRBJ2-3, with 9 bases fitting TRBD2. With 1 base clipped from V and 3 bases from J, the junction kept 5 bases outside the gene matches. Germline V gene lookup returns CDR1 SGHTA and CDR2 FQGNSA. The length of the CDR3 is 16 residues. The CDR3 spells CASSLEAGGGTDTQYF. CDR3 coding DNA: TGTGCCAGCAGCTTAGAAGCGGGGGGCGGGACAGATACGCAGTATTTT. Full variable domain (outside the CDR3, taken from reference TRBV7-2 and TRBJ2-3): GAGVSQSPSNKVTEKGKDVELRCDPISGHTALYWYRQSLGQGLEFLIYFQGNSAPDKSGLPSDRFSAERTGGSVSTLTIQRTQQEDSAVYLCASSLEAGGGTDTQYFGPGTRLTVL.

The V gene is TRBV29-1, the J gene TRBJ2-7; D gene ambiguous. The CDR3 extends over 12 amino acids. The V and J ends lost 7 bases and 2 bases respectively, with 12 bases between them. Germline V gene data show CDR1 as SQVTM and CDR2 as ANQGSEA. CDR3 in DNA: TGCAGCGGTGCTTCAGAGGCCTACGAGCAGTACTTC. It encodes CSGASEAYEQYF.

This chain joins TRBV9 and TRBJ2-5, with TRBD2 matching over 7 bases. Per the germline V gene, CDR1 is SGDLS and CDR2 is YYNGEE. V shed 1 base, J shed 4 bases, and the junction held 7 bases outside the gene matches. The CDR3 loop spans 15 amino acids. CDR3 sequence reads: CASSVYPSGPETQYF. The CDR3 coding sequence is TGTGCCAGCAGCGTATATCCTAGCGGCCCAGAGACCCAGTACTTC.

This clone was observed a handful of times. Within the sample, other DNA sequences also encode this same CDR3. The chain has TRBV5-1 and TRBJ2-2, with D hard to call. Germline loops: CDR1 SGHRS, CDR2 YFSETQ. The V end was cut by 3 bases, the J end by 1 base, with 4 bases between. CDR3 length: 13 amino acids. This chain's CDR3 is CASSSENTGELFF. The CDR3 nucleotides read TGCGCCAGCAGCTCCGAGAACACCGGGGAGCTGTTTTTT.